Listed below are T cell receptor beta chains from one sample, sequenced in a study of T-cell reconstitution after alpha-beta-depleted transplantation in children. TCRdb reanalysed the PCR reads using MiXCR and keeps one entry per CDR3 protein. The sample carries more than 200,000 distinct CDR3 sequences, around 9.7% recorded once. The sample consisted of PBMCs from the stem cell graft donor, taken from the stem cell graft. These receptor sequences come from a human donor who donated a stem cell graft to a child with SCID. Both conserved end residues are part of each CDR3.

J gene: TRBJ1-2; V gene: TRBV5-1; CDR3 protein: CASSPGTGIPKDGYTF
J gene: TRBJ2-7; V gene: TRBV6-5; CDR3 protein: CASSYRLSLGYEQYF
J gene: TRBJ1-1; V gene: TRBV6-2/TRBV6-3; CDR3 protein: CASSYRQNTEAFF
J gene: TRBJ2-3; V gene: TRBV5-1; CDR3 protein: CASSLVPNTDTQYF
J gene: TRBJ2-1; V gene: TRBV15; CDR3 protein: CATSRDLRGQGRNEQFF
J gene: TRBJ2-7; V gene: TRBV5-1; CDR3 protein: CASSLERTYEQYF
J gene: TRBJ2-3; V gene: TRBV5-1; CDR3 protein: CASSLGSGGGGTDTQYF
J gene: TRBJ2-1; V gene: TRBV7-2; CDR3 protein: CASSLLRNNEQFF
J gene: TRBJ1-1; V gene: TRBV20-1; CDR3 protein: CSVPEGTEAFF
J gene: TRBJ2-7; V gene: TRBV5-6; CDR3 protein: CASSAGQGSYEQYF
J gene: TRBJ1-6; V gene: TRBV12-3/TRBV12-4; CDR3 protein: CASRPGQAEGSPLHF
J gene: TRBJ1-6; V gene: TRBV10-3; CDR3 protein: CAISPTGNSPLHF
J gene: TRBJ2-1; V gene: TRBV20-1; CDR3 protein: CSAPLVRGGGINEQFF
J gene: TRBJ1-1; V gene: TRBV4-2; CDR3 protein: CASSQVSPLGEAFF
J gene: TRBJ2-2; V gene: TRBV2; CDR3 protein: CASSEPRDSGELFF
J gene: TRBJ2-1; V gene: TRBV3-1; CDR3 protein: CASSQGLPASSYNEQFF
J gene: TRBJ2-2; V gene: TRBV20-1; CDR3 protein: CSGQGVTGELFF
J gene: TRBJ2-3; V gene: TRBV2; CDR3 protein: CVSKGGDTQYF
J gene: TRBJ2-5; V gene: TRBV11-2; CDR3 protein: CASSLGVTSGQETQYF
J gene: TRBJ2-3; V gene: TRBV5-5; CDR3 protein: CASSSHLEDRVADTQYF
J gene: TRBJ2-2; V gene: TRBV3-1; CDR3 protein: CASSQDSGSGELFF
J gene: TRBJ2-2; V gene: TRBV29-1; CDR3 protein: CSVEQGDTGELFF
J gene: TRBJ2-1; V gene: TRBV29-1; CDR3 protein: CSSDRFTARSSYNEQFF
J gene: .; V gene: TRBV29-1; CDR3 protein: CSFRQGTLLETQFF
J gene: TRBJ2-3; V gene: TRBV20-1; CDR3 protein: CSVSGLAGAMADTQYF
J gene: TRBJ2-7; V gene: TRBV7-2; CDR3 protein: CASTASGYEQYF
J gene: TRBJ2-7; V gene: TRBV3-1; CDR3 protein: CASSQRRSLGQGGYEQYF
J gene: TRBJ2-5; V gene: TRBV5-8; CDR3 protein: CASSLTTGGETQYF
J gene: TRBJ2-3; V gene: TRBV27; CDR3 protein: CASSLWGDTDTQYF
J gene: TRBJ2-3; V gene: TRBV12-3/TRBV12-4; CDR3 protein: CASSSGLPGTDTQYF
J gene: TRBJ1-3; V gene: TRBV4-1; CDR3 protein: CASSQEAYDSGNTIYF
J gene: TRBJ1-5; V gene: TRBV4-3; CDR3 protein: CASSQDYNRYSNQPQHF
J gene: TRBJ2-3; V gene: TRBV5-1; CDR3 protein: CASSLGTSKGTDTQYF
J gene: TRBJ2-1; V gene: TRBV20-1; CDR3 protein: CSATGWGNEQFF
J gene: TRBJ2-3; V gene: TRBV15; CDR3 protein: CATSRVVRGLLGGTDTQYF
J gene: TRBJ1-1; V gene: TRBV29-1; CDR3 protein: CSDEDNTEAFF
J gene: TRBJ1-2; V gene: TRBV5-1; CDR3 protein: CASSLVAKNFSHYGYTF
J gene: TRBJ2-1; V gene: TRBV5-1; CDR3 protein: CASSSFGQQHNEQFF
J gene: TRBJ2-1; V gene: TRBV2; CDR3 protein: CATVGDLEQFF
J gene: TRBJ2-7; V gene: TRBV12-3/TRBV12-4; CDR3 protein: CASSLAGAYEQYF
J gene: TRBJ2-1; V gene: TRBV24-1; CDR3 protein: CATSDLRGSSYNEQFF
J gene: TRBJ2-5; V gene: TRBV4-1; CDR3 protein: CASSQWTSGNQETQYF
J gene: TRBJ2-1; V gene: TRBV5-1; CDR3 protein: CASSNGLAGDYNEQFF
J gene: TRBJ1-1; V gene: TRBV4-1; CDR3 protein: CASSQDSHGAFF
J gene: TRBJ1-3; V gene: TRBV4-1; CDR3 protein: CASSQDPAGAGNTIYF
J gene: TRBJ1-2; V gene: TRBV6-5; CDR3 protein: CASSYLLQDLGNYGYTF
J gene: TRBJ1-5; V gene: TRBV12-3/TRBV12-4; CDR3 protein: CASSLIGGAQPQHF
J gene: TRBJ2-4; V gene: TRBV18; CDR3 protein: CASSPDRGHGNIQYF
J gene: TRBJ1-5; V gene: TRBV6-1; CDR3 protein: CVSSVGTENQPQHF
J gene: TRBJ1-2; V gene: TRBV7-9; CDR3 protein: CASSFTTGTTVYGYTF